This T cell receptor (beta chain) comes out of a study of control samples from healthy donors and cancer patients. The CDR3 covers 14 residues. The ends were cut back, 4 bases at V and 5 bases at J, with 14 bases in the middle. Germline V gene sequence: CDR1 MNHEY, CDR2 SVGEGT. Clones were read by immunoSEQ multiplex PCR, and TCRdb kept only the in-frame ones, dropping some. The sample yields around 150,000 clones, around 90% seen once. The source of this sequence is a man younger than 40 in good health. What was sequenced was blood. This chain connects TRBV6-2 or TRBV6-3 to TRBJ1-1, with no clear D. The CDR3 DNA follows: TGTGCCAGCAGTTTAAGACGGACGGGGACTGAAGCTTTCTTT. Translating gives CASSLRRTGTEAFF.